This T cell receptor beta chain was recovered during a study of cytomegalovirus exposure and HLA in healthy donors. Whole-study context: The study's early data release held some 85 million unique TCRs from HLA-typed donors. Overall study findings and caveats: TCR beta V- and J-gene trimming, according to a later analysis, was linked to a missense DCLRE1C variant. While the bulk of TCR sequences proved rare, some public TCRs turned up in many donors. The classifier reportedly diagnosed cytomegalovirus status with high sensitivity and specificity.

Points on this clone: No antigen is known for it. At one of its ends the junction is not consistent with the germline gene, which may arise from a read error.

The PCR was carried out with 60 Vbeta primers and 13 Jbeta primers. Profiling relied on immunoSEQ multiplex PCR, and the TCRdb table lists in-frame clones only, not all of them. The data hold 95,000 to 100,000 clones, with roughly 74% observed a single time. Germline CDR1 reads SEHNR; CDR2 reads FQNEAQ (reference sequence). The CDR3 has 14 amino acids. The sequence came from a woman in her forties in good health and CMV-seronegative. The genes are TRBV7-9 and TRBJ2-7, with 7 bases that match TRBD1. The sample taken for sequencing was PBMCs. DNA of the CDR3: TGTTCCAGCAGCTTAGCCGGACAGGTCAACGAGCAGTACTTC. Its protein is CSSSLAGQVNEQYF.